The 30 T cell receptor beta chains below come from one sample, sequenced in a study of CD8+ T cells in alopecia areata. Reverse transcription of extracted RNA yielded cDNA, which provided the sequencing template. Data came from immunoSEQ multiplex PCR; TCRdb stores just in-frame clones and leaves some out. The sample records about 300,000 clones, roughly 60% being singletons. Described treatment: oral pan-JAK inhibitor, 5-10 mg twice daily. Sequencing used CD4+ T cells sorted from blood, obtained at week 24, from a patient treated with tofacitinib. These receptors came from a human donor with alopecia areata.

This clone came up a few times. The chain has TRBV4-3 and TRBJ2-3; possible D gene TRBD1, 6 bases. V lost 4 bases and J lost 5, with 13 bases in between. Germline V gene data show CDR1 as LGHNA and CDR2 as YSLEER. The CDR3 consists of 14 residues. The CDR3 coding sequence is TGCGCCAGCAGCCCGGACAGCCAGCGAGATACGCAGTATTTT. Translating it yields CASSPDSQRDTQYF.

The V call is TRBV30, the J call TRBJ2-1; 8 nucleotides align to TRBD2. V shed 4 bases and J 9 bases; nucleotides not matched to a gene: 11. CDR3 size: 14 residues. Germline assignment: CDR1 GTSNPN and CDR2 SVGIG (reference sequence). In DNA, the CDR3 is TGTGCCTGGACTCCCAACCGCGCGGGGGGTGAGCAGTTCTTC. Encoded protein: CAWTPNRAGGEQFF.

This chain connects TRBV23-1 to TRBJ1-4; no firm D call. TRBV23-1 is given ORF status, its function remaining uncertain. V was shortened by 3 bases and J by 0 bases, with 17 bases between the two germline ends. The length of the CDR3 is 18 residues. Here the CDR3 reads CASSQSNTDVATNEKLFF. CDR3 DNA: TGCGCCAGCAGTCAGTCGAACACCGACGTTGCAACTAATGAAAAACTGTTTTTT.

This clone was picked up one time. CDR3 protein: CASRGGQPYNSPLHF. The CDR3 DNA sequence: TGTGCCAGCAGAGGGGGACAGCCATATAATTCACCCCTCCACTTT. This sequence joins TRBV25-1 and TRBJ1-6; 7 positions agree with TRBD1. The CDR3 consists of 15 residues. The trim removed 6 bases at V and 4 bases at J, leaving 6 bases unmatched. Germline CDR1 reads MGHDK; CDR2 reads SYGVNS.

CDR3: CAWSQGAFGNTIYF. DNA for the CDR3: TGTGCCTGGAGTCAGGGGGCCTTTGGAAACACCATATATTTT. The rearrangement joins TRBV30 to TRBJ1-3, with TRBD1 identical over 8 bases. Germline lookup yields CDR1 GTSNPN and CDR2 SVGIG (reference sequence). The V gene end was trimmed by 2 bases and the J gene end by 3 bases; junction bases not matched to a gene: 3. CDR3 length equals 14 residues.

CDR3 amino acids: CASSGQPSGETQYF. As DNA, the CDR3 is TGTGCCAGCAGTGGCCAGCCCTCAGGGGAGACCCAGTACTTC. The chain joins TRBV2 to TRBJ2-5; D is possibly TRBD1 (5 bases). From germline, CDR1 is SNHLY and CDR2 FYNNEI. The CDR3 has 14 residues. V shed 4 bases and J shed 5 bases, with 14 bases lying between them.

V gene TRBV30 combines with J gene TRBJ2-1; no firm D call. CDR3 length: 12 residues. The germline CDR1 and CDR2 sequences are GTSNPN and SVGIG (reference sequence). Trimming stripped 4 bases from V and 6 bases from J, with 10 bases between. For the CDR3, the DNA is TGTGCCTGGAACGGGCTATTCAATGAGCAGTTCTTC. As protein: CAWNGLFNEQFF.

The CDR3 sequence is CAWSPGSAYGYTF. CDR3 bases: TGTGCCTGGAGTCCAGGCTCGGCCTATGGCTACACCTTC. The chain links TRBV30 to TRBJ1-2; no definite D call. The CDR3 is 13 amino acids. The V and J ends lost 2 bases and 4 bases respectively, with 11 bases between them. The V gene's germline CDR1 is GTSNPN and CDR2 SVGIG (reference sequence).

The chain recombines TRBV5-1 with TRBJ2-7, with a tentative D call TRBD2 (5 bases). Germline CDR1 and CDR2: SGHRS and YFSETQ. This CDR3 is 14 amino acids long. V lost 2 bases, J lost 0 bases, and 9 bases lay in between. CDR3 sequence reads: CASSFERSSYEQYF. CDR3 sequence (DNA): TGCGCCAGCAGCTTCGAGCGGAGCTCCTACGAGCAGTACTTC.

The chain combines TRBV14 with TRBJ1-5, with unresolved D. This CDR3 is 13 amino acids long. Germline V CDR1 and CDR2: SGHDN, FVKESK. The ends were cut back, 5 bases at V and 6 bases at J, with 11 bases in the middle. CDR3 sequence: CASSNSRSQPQHF. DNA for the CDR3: TGTGCCAGCAGCAATTCCCGAAGTCAGCCCCAGCATTTT.

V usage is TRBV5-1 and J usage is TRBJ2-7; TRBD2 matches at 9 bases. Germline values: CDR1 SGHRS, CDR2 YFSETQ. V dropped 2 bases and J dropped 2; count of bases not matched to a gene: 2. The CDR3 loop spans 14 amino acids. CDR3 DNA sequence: TGCGCCAGCAGCTTTTCTAGCGGGGCCTACGAGCAGTACTTC. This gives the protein CASSFSSGAYEQYF.

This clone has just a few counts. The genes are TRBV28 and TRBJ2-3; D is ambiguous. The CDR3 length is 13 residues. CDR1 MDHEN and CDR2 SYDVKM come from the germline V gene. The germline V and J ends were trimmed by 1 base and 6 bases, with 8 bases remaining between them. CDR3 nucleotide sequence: TGTGCCAGCAGTTTATCATCCCCGGATACGCAGTATTTT. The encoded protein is CASSLSSPDTQYF.

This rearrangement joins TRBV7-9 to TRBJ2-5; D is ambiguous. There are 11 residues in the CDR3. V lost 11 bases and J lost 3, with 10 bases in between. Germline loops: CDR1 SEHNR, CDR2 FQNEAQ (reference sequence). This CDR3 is CASGFEETQYF. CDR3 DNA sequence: TGTGCCTCGGGCTTTGAAGAGACCCAGTACTTC.

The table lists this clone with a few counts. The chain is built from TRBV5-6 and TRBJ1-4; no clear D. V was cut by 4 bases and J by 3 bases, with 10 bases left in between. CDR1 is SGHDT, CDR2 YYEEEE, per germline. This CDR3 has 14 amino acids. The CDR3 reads CASSMGLPNEKLFF. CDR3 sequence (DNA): TGTGCCAGCAGCATGGGATTGCCTAATGAAAAACTGTTTTTT.

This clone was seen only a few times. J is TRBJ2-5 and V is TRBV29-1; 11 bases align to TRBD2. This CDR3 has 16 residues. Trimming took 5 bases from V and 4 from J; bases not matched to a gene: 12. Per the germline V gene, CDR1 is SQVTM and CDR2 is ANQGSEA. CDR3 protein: CSVQSPLAGGRETQYF. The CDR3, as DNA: TGCAGCGTTCAGTCACCTCTAGCGGGGGGTAGAGAGACCCAGTACTTC.

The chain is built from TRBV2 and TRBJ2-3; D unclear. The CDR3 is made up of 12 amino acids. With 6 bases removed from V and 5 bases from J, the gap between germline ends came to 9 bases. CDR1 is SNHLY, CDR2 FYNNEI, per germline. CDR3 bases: TGTGCCAGCAGGGACCGTCGAGATACGCAGTATTTT. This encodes CASRDRRDTQYF.

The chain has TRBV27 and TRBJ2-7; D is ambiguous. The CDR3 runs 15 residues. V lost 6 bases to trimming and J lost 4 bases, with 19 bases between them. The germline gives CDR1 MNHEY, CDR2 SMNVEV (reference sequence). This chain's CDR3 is CASSPLGLTGYEQYF. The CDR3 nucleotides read TGTGCCAGCAGCCCCCTCGGGCTCACTGGATACGAGCAGTACTTC.

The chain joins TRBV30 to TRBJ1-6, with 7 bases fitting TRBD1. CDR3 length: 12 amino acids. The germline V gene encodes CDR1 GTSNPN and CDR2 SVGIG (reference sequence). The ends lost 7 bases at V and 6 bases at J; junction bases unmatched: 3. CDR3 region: CASRDSNSPLHF. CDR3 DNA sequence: TGTGCCTCCCGGGACAGTAATTCACCCCTCCACTTT.

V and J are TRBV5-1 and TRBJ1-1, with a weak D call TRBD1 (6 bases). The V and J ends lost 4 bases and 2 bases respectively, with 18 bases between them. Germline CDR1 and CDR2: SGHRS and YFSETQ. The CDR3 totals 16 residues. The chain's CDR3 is CASSPRASTGNTEAFF. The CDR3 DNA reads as TGCGCCAGCAGCCCGCGAGCCTCGACAGGCAACACTGAAGCTTTCTTT. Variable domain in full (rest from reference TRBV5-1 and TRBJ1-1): KAGVTQTPRYLIKTRGQQVTLSCSPISGHRSVSWYQQTPGQGLQFLFEYFSETQRNKGNFPGRFSGRQFSNSRSEMNVSTLELGDSALYLCASSPRASTGNTEAFFGQGTRLTVV.

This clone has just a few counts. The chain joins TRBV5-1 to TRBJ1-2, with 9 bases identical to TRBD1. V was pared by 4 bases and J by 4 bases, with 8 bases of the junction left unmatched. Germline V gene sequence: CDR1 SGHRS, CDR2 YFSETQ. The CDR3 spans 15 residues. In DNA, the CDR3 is TGCGCCAGCAGCGGTGAGCCGGGACAGGGCTATGGCTACACCTTC. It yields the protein CASSGEPGQGYGYTF.

In DNA form, the CDR3 reads TGTGCCAGCAGCGTCATCTCCTACAATGAGCAGTTCTTC. This sequence encodes CASSVISYNEQFF. The chain links TRBV11-2 to TRBJ2-1; D gene uncertain. V was pared by 5 bases and J by 0 bases, with 5 bases between. Germline V gene data show CDR1 as SGHAT and CDR2 as FQNNGV. The CDR3 extends over 13 amino acids.

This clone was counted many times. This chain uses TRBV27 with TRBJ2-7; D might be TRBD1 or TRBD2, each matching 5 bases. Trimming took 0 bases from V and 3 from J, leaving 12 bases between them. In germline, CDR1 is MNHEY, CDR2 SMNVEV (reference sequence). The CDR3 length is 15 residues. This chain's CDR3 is CASSLSGTRGYEQYF. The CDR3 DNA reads TGTGCCAGCAGTTTATCAGGGACCCGGGGCTACGAGCAGTACTTC.

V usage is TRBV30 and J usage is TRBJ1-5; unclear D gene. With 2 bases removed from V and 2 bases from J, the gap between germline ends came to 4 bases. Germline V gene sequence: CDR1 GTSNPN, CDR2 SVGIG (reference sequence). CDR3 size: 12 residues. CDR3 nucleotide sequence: TGTGCCTGGAGTACCCGCAATCAGCCCCAGCATTTT. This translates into CAWSTRNQPQHF.

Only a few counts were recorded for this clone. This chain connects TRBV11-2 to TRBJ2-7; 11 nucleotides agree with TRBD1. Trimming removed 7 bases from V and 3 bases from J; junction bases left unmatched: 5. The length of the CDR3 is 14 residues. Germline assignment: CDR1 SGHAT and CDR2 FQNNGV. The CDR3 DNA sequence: TGTGCCAGCACCTCGGACAGGGGGCTCTACGAGCAGTACTTC. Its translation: CASTSDRGLYEQYF.

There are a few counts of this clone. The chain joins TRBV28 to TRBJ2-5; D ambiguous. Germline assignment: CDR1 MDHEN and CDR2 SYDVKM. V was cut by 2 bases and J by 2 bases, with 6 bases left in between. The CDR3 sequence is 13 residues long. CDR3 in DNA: TGTGCCAGCAGTTTAAGGCGTCAAGAGACCCAGTACTTC. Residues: CASSLRRQETQYF.

CDR3 bases: TGTGCCTGGAGTGTCAGGCGGGACTACAATGAGCAGTTCTTC. This codes for CAWSVRRDYNEQFF. This sequence joins TRBV30 and TRBJ2-1; weak D call: TRBD2 (6 bases). Trimming took 0 bases from V and 3 from J, leaving 9 bases between them. From germline, CDR1 is GTSNPN and CDR2 SVGIG (reference sequence). The CDR3 has 14 residues.

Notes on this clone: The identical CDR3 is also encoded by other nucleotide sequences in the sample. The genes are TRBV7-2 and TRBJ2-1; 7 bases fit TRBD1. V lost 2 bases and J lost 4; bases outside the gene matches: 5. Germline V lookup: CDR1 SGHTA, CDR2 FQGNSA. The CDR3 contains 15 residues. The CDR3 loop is CASSLMTGTYNEQFF. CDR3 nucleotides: TGTGCCAGCAGCTTAATGACAGGGACGTACAATGAGCAGTTCTTC.

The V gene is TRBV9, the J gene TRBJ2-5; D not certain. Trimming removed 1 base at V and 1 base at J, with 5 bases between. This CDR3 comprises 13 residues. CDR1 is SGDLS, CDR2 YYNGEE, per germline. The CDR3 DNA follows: TGTGCCAGCAGCGTAACCGGCCAAGAGACCCAGTACTTC. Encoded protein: CASSVTGQETQYF.

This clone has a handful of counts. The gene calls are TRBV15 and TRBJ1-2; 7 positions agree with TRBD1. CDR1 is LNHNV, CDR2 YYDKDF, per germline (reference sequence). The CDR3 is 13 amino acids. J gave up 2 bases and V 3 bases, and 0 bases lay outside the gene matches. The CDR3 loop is CATSRGQNYGYTF. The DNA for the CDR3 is TGTGCCACCAGCAGGGGACAGAACTATGGCTACACCTTC.

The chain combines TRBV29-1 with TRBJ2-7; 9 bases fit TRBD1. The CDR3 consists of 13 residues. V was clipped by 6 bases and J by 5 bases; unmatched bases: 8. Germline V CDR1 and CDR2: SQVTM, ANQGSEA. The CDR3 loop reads CSVYGQGSNEQYF. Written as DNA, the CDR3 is TGCAGCGTCTATGGACAGGGGAGCAACGAGCAGTACTTC.